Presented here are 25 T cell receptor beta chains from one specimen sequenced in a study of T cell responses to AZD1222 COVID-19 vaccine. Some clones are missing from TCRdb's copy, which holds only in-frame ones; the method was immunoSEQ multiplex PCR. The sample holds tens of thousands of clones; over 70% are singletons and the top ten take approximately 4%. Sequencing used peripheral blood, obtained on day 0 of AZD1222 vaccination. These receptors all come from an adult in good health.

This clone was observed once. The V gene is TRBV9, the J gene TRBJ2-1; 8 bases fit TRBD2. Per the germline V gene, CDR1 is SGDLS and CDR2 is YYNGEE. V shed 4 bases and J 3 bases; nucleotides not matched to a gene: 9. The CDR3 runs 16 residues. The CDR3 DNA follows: TGTGCCAGCAGCCTCCGAGCGGGGGCACTCTACAATGAGCAGTTCTTC. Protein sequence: CASSLRAGALYNEQFF.

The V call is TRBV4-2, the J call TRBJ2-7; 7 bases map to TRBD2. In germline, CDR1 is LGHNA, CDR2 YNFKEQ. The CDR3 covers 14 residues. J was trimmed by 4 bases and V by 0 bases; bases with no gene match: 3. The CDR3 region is CASSQELAWYEQYF. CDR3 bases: TGTGCCAGCAGCCAAGAACTAGCGTGGTACGAGCAGTACTTC.

In DNA form, the CDR3 reads TGTGCCAGCTTCTCATCGGAGTACGAGCAGTACTTC. Protein product: CASFSSEYEQYF. V is TRBV7-9 and J is TRBJ2-7; no reliable D call. The CDR3 contains 12 residues. Trimming took 8 bases from V and 4 from J, leaving 12 bases between them. Germline V gene data show CDR1 as SEHNR and CDR2 as FQNEAQ (reference sequence).

The CDR3 protein is CSASSASRLNTEAFF. CDR3 coding DNA: TGCAGTGCTAGTAGCGCGAGCCGTTTGAACACTGAAGCTTTCTTT. The V call is TRBV20-1, the J call TRBJ1-1, with D unresolved. Between the trimmed V and J ends, which lost 3 bases and 0 bases, there was a span of 14 bases. Germline V CDR1 and CDR2: DFQATT, SNEGSKA (reference sequence). The CDR3 covers 15 residues.

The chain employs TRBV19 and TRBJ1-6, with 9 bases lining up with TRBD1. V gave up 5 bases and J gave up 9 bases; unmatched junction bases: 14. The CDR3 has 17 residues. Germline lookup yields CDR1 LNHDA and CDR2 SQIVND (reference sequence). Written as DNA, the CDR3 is TGTGCCAGTAGTCCCCTGAATCCGGGACAGGGTATTTCACCCCTCCACTTT. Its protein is CASSPLNPGQGISPLHF.

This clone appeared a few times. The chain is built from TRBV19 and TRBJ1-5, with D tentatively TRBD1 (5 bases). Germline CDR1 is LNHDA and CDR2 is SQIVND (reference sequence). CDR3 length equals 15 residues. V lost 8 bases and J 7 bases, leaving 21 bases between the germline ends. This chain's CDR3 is CASGRSGQGRQPQHF. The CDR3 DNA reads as TGTGCCAGTGGTAGATCAGGGCAGGGAAGACAGCCCCAGCATTTT.

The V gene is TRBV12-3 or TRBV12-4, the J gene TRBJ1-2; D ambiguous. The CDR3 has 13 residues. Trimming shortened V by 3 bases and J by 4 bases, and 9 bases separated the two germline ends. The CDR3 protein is CASSFRTSYGYTF. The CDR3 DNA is TGTGCCAGCAGTTTTAGGACTTCCTATGGCTACACCTTC.

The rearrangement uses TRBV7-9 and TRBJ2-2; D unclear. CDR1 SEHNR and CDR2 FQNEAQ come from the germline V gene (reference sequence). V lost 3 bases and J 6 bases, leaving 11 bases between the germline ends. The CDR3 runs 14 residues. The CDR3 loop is CASSFQNRSGELFF. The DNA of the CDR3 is TGTGCCAGCAGCTTCCAGAATCGGTCCGGGGAGCTGTTTTTT.

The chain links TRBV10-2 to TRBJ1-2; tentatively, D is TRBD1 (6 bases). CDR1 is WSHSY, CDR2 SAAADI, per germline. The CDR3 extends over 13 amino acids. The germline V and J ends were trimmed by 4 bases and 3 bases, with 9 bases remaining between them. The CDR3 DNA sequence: TGCGCCAGCAGTGGGGACACTTACTATGGCTACACCTTC. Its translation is CASSGDTYYGYTF.

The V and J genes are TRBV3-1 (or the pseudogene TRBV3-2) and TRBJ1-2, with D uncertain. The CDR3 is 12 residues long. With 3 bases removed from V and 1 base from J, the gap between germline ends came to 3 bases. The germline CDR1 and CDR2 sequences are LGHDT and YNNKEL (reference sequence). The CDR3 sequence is CASSQGNYGYTF. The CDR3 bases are TGTGCCAGCAGCCAGGGTAACTATGGCTACACCTTC.

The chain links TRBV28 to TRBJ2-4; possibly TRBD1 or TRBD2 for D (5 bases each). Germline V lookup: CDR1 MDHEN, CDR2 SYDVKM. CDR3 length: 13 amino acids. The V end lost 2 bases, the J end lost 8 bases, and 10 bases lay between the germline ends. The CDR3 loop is CASSLGGPHIQYF. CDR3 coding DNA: TGTGCCAGCAGTTTAGGGGGACCTCACATTCAGTACTTC.

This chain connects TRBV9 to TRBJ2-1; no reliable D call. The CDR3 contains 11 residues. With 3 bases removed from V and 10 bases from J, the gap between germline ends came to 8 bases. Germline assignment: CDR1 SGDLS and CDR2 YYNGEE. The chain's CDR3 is CASSGRQEQFF. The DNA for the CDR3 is TGTGCCAGCAGCGGGAGACAAGAGCAGTTCTTC.

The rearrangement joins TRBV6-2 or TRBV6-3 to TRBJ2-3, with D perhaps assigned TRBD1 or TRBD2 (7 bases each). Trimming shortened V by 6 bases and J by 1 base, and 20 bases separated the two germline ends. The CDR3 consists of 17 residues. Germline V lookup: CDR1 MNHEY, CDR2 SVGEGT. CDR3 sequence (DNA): TGTGCCAGCAGCCCTGGGGGACAGCGGGGACGCACAGATACGCAGTATTTT. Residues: CASSPGGQRGRTDTQYF.

CDR3 coding DNA: TGTGCCATCAGCCCGGTCCGGGATACGCAGTATTTT. This translates into CAISPVRDTQYF. The V gene is TRBV10-3, the J gene TRBJ2-3; no definite D call. Trimming removed 6 bases from V and 6 bases from J, with 10 bases in between. Per germline, CDR1 ENHRY and CDR2 SYGVKD. The CDR3 is made up of 12 amino acids.

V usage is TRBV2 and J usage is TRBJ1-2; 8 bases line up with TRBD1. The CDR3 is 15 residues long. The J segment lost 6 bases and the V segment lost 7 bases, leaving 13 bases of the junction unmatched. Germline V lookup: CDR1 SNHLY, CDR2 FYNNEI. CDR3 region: CASITQGQAWDGYTF. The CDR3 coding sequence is TGTGCCAGCATCACCCAGGGACAGGCCTGGGATGGCTACACCTTC.

The CDR3 nucleotides read TGTGCCAGCAGTCACAGCGATGGCTACACCTTC. Translating it yields CASSHSDGYTF. This chain uses TRBV6-5 with TRBJ1-2; no definite D call. The CDR3 loop spans 11 amino acids. V was shortened by 5 bases and J by 6 bases, with 7 bases between the two germline ends. Germline V lookup: CDR1 MNHEY, CDR2 SVGAGI.

CDR3: CASNLGTPGEKLFF. The DNA for the CDR3 is TGTGCCAGCAACTTGGGGACCCCAGGGGAAAAACTGTTTTTT. The rearrangement links TRBV7-2 to TRBJ1-4, with D possibly being TRBD1 (5 bases). The CDR3 loop spans 14 amino acids. V was pared by 7 bases and J by 8 bases, with 17 bases between. Germline loops: CDR1 SGHTA, CDR2 FQGNSA.

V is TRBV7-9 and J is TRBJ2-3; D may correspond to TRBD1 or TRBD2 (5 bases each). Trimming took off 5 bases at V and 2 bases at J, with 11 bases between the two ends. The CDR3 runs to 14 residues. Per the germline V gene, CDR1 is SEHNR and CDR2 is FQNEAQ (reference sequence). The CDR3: CASSNEGLTDTQYF. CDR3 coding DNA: TGTGCCAGCAGCAACGAGGGGCTCACAGATACGCAGTATTTT.

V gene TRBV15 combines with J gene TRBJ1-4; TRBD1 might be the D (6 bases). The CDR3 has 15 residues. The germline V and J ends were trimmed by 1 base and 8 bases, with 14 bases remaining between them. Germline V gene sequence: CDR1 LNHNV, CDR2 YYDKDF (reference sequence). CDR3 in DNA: TGTGCCACCAGCAGAGGAGGGGGAGGTTGGGAAAAACTGTTTTTT. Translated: CATSRGGGGWEKLFF.

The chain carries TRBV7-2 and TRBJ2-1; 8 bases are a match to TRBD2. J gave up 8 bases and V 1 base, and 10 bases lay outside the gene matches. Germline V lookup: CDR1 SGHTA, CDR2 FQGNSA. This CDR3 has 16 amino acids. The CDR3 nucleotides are TGTGCCAGCAGCTTAGTGGGGACTAGAGGGGCGGATGAGCAGTTCTTC. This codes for CASSLVGTRGADEQFF.

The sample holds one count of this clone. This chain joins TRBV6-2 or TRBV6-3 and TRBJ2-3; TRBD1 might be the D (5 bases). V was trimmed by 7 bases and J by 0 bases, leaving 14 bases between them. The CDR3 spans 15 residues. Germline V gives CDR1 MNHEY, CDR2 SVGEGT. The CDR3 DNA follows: TGTGCCAGCACCCCCGGAGACAGCAGCACAGATACGCAGTATTTT. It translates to CASTPGDSSTDTQYF.

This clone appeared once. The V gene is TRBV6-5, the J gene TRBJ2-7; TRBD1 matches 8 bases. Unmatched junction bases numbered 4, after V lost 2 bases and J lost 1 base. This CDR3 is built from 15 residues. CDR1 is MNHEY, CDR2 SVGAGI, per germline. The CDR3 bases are TGTGCCAGCAGTTACGCGACAGGGGTATCCTACGAGCAGTACTTC. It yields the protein CASSYATGVSYEQYF.

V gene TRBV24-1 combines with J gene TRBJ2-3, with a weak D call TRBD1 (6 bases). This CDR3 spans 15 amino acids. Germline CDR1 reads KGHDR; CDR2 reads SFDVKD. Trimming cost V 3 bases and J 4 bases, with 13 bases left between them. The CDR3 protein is CATSDEGKGADTQYF. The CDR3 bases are TGTGCCACCAGTGATGAGGGGAAGGGGGCAGATACGCAGTATTTT.

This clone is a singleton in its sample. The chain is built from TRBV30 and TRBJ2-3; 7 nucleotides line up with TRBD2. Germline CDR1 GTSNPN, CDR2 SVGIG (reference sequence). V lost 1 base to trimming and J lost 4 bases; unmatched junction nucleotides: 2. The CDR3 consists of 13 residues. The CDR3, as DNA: TGTGCCTGGAGTGAGGGAGGGTCAGATACGCAGTATTTT. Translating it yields CAWSEGGSDTQYF. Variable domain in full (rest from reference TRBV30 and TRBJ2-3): SQTIHQWPATLVQPVGSPLSLECTVEGTSNPNLYWYRQAAGRGLQLLFYSVGIGQISSEVPQNLSASRPQDRQFILSSKKLLLSDSGFYLCAWSEGGSDTQYFGPGTRLTVL.

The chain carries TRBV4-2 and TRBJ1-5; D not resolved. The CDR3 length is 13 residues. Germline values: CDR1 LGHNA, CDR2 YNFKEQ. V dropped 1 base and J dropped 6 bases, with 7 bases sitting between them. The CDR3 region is CASSQALSQPQHF. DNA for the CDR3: TGTGCCAGCAGCCAAGCGTTGAGTCAGCCCCAGCATTTT.